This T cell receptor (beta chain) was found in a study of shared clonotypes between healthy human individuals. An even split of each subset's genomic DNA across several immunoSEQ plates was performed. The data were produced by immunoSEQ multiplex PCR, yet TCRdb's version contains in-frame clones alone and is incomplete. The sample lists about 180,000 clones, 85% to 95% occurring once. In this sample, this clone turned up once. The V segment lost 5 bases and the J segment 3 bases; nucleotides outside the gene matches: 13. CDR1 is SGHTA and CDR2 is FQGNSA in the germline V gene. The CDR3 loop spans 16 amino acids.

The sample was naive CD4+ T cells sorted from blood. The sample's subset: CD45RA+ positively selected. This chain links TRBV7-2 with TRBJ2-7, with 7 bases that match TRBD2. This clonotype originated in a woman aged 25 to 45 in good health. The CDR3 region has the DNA TGTGCCAGCAGCCGCCAGCGGGGCCCACTCGGCTACGAGCAGTACTTC. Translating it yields CASSRQRGPLGYEQYF.